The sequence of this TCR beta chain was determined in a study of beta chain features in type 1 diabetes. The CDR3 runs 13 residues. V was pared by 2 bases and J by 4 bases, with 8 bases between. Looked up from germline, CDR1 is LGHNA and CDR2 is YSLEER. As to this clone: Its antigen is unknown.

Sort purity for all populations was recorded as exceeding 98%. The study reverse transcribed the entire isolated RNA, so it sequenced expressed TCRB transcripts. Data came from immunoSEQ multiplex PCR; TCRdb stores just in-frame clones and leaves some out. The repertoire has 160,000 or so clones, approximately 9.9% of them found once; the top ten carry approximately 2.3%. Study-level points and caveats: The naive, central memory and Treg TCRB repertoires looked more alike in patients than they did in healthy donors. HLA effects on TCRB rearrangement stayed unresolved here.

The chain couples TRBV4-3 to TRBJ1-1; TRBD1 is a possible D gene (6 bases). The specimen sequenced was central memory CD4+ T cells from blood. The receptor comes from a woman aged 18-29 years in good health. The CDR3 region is CASSQLGGTEAFF. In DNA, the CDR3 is TGCGCCAGCAGCCAATTAGGGGGCACTGAAGCTTTCTTT.